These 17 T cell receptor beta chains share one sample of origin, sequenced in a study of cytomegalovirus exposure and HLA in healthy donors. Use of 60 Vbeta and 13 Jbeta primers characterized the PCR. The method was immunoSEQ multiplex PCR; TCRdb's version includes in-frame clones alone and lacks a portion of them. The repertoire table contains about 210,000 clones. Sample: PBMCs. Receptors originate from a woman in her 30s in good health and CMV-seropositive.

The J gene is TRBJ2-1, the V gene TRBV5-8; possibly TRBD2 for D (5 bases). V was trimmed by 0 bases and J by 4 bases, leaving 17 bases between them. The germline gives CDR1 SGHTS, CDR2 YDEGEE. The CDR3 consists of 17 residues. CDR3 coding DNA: TGTGCCAGCAGCTTGGGGTTATCGGGAATGTCATACAATGAGCAGTTCTTC. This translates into CASSLGLSGMSYNEQFF.

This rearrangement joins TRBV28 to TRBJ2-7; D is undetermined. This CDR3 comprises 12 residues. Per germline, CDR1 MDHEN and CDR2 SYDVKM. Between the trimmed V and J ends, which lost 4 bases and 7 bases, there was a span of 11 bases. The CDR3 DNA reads TGTGCCAGCAGTTCTATCATTTCGGAGCAGTACTTC. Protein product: CASSSIISEQYF.

The CDR3 DNA follows: TGTGCCAGCAGTCCCCAGGGGGACAGGGGGCTTTTTGAAGCTTTCTTT. Encoded protein: CASSPQGDRGLFEAFF. V is TRBV14 and J is TRBJ1-1, with TRBD1 identical over 12 bases. The V segment lost 6 bases and the J segment 7 bases; nucleotides outside the gene matches: 12. This CDR3 is built from 16 residues. CDR1 and CDR2 (germline): SGHDN, FVKESK.

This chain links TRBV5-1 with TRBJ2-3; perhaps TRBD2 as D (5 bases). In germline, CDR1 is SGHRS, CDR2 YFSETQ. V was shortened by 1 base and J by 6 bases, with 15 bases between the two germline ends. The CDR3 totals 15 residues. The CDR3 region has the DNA TGCGCCAGCAGCTTGTCGGGGTCTTCGTCCGATACGCAGTATTTT. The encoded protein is CASSLSGSSSDTQYF.

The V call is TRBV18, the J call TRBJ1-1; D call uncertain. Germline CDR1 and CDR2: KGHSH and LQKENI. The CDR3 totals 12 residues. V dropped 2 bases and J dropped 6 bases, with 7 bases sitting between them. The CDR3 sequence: CASSPTLSEAFF. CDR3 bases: TGTGCCAGCTCACCAACTCTTTCTGAAGCTTTCTTT.

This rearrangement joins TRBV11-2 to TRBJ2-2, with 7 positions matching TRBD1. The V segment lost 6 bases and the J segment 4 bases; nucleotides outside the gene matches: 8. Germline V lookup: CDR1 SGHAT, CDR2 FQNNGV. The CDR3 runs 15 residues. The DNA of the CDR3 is TGTGCCAGCAGTCACCCGGGACAGACCACCGGGGAGCTGTTTTTT. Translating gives CASSHPGQTTGELFF.

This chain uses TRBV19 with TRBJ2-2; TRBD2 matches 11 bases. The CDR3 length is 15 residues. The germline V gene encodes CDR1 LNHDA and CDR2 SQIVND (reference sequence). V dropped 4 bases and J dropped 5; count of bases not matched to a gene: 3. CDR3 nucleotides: TGTGCCAGTAGTAGAGTAGCGGGGGGGACCGGGGAGCTGTTTTTT. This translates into CASSRVAGGTGELFF.

The CDR3 DNA reads as TGTGCCAGCAGCTTAGGGGCGGGAGGACGAATAATGAATGAGCAGTTCTTC. The encoded protein is CASSLGAGGRIMNEQFF. The V and J genes are TRBV7-2 and TRBJ2-1, with 8 bases lining up with TRBD2. Germline trimming cut 1 base from V and 7 bases from J; bases unmatched to any gene: 12. This CDR3 has 17 amino acids. Germline values: CDR1 SGHTA, CDR2 FQGNSA.

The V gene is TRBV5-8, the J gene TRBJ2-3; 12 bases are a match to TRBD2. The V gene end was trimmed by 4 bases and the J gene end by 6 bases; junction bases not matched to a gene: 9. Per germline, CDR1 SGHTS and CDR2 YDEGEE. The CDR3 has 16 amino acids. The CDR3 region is CASSPLLAGGSDTQYF. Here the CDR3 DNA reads TGTGCCAGCAGCCCCCTTCTAGCGGGGGGGTCGGATACGCAGTATTTT.

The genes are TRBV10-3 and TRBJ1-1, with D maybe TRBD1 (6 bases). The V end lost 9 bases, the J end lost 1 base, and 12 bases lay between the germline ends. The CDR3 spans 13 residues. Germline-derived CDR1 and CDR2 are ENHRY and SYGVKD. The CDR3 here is CAIGGGKNTEAFF. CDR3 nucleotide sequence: TGTGCCATAGGGGGGGGGAAGAACACTGAAGCTTTCTTT.

The CDR3 coding sequence is TGTGCCAGCAGCTTAGATCCCCAGTACACTGAAGCTTTCTTT. It codes for CASSLDPQYTEAFF. The rearrangement joins TRBV7-9 to TRBJ1-1; no definite D call. Germline lookup yields CDR1 SEHNR and CDR2 FQNEAQ (reference sequence). The ends were cut back, 1 base at V and 3 bases at J, with 9 bases in the middle. This CDR3 region has 14 residues. The entire variable domain, with the rest obtained from reference TRBV7-9 and TRBJ1-1, is as follows: DTGVSQNPRHKITKRGQNVTFRCDPISEHNRLYWYRQTLGQGPEFLTYFQNEAQLEKSRLLSDRFSAERPKGSFSTLEIQRTEQGDSAMYLCASSLDPQYTEAFFGQGTRLTVV.

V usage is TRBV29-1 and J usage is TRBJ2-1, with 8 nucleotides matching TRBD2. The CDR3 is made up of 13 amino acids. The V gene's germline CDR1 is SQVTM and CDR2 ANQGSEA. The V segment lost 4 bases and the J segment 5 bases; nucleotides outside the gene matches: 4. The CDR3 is CSVGSGEDNEQFF. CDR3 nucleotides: TGCAGCGTTGGTAGCGGGGAGGACAATGAGCAGTTCTTC.

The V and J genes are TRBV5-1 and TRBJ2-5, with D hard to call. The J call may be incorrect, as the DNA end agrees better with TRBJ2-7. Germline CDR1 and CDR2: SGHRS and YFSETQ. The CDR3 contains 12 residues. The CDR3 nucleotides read TGCGCCAGCAGCTTGGAATTAAACGAGCAGTACTTC. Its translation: CASSLELNEQYF.

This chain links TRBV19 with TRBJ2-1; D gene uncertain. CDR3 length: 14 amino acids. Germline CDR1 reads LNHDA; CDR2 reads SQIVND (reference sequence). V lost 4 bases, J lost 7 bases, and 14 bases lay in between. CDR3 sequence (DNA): TGTGCCAGTAGTAATGACGGGTTTTCGAATGAGCAGTTCTTC. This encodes CASSNDGFSNEQFF.

The CDR3 region has the DNA TGCGCCAGCAGCCAATTGATGGGGCATGAAGCTTTCTTT. Translating gives CASSQLMGHEAFF. V gene TRBV4-1 combines with J gene TRBJ1-1, with D possibly TRBD1 on 5 matching bases. CDR3 length: 13 residues. Trimming stripped 2 bases from V and 7 bases from J, with 11 bases between. CDR1 and CDR2 from the germline V gene are MGHRA and YSYEKL.

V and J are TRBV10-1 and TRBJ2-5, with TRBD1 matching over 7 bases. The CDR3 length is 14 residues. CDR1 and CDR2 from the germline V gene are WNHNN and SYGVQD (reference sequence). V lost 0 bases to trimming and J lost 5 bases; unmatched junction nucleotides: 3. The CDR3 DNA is TGCGCCAGCAGTGAGTCAGCCAGGGGGGAGACCCAGTACTTC. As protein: CASSESARGETQYF.

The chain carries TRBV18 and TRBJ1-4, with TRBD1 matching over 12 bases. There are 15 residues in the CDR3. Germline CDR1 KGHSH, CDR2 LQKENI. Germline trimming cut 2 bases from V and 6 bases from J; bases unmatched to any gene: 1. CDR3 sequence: CASSPGTGGDEKLFF. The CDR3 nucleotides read TGTGCCAGCTCACCAGGGACAGGGGGCGATGAAAAACTGTTTTTT.